The 5 T cell receptor beta chains presented below share a single source sample, sequenced in a study of shared clonotypes between healthy human individuals. Clones were read by immunoSEQ multiplex PCR, and TCRdb kept only the in-frame ones, dropping some. Here the sample spans more than 400,000 clones, approximately 82% being singletons. Sequenced: PBMCs. The receptor source for this set is a woman aged 40 to 50 in good health. Some clones in this sample may be carry-over from other donors' samples.

V gene TRBV6-1 combines with J gene TRBJ1-5; no clear D gene. This CDR3 has 16 amino acids. Trimming took off 2 bases at V and 0 bases at J, with 11 bases between the two ends. CDR1 and CDR2 from the germline V gene are MNHNS and SASEGT. The DNA for the CDR3 is TGTGCCAGCAGTGAAAATGTAGTCTCTAGCAATCAGCCCCAGCATTTT. Its translation: CASSENVVSSNQPQHF.

This rearrangement joins TRBV9 to TRBJ1-4; tentative D call: TRBD1 (5 bases). This CDR3 has 16 amino acids. Germline CDR1 is SGDLS and CDR2 is YYNGEE. V shed 4 bases and J shed 3 bases, with 16 bases lying between them. CDR3: CASSPRFGAANEKLFF. CDR3 in DNA: TGTGCCAGCAGCCCCCGATTCGGGGCTGCTAATGAAAAACTGTTTTTT.

This clone was detected only a few times. The gene calls are TRBV7-2 and TRBJ1-2, with no clear D. V shed 1 base and J shed 1 base, with 7 bases lying between them. This CDR3 is 14 amino acids long. Germline V gene sequence: CDR1 SGHTA, CDR2 FQGNSA. The CDR3 is CASSLDRGNYGYTF. The CDR3 region has the DNA TGTGCCAGCAGCTTAGATCGGGGTAACTATGGCTACACCTTC.

This clone turned up a few times. The V and J genes are TRBV7-3 and TRBJ2-2; perhaps D is TRBD1 or TRBD2 (6 bases each). Germline assignment: CDR1 SGHTA and CDR2 FQGTGA. The CDR3 runs 14 residues. The V gene lost 5 bases and the J gene lost 4 bases, with 11 bases spanning the gap. CDR3 sequence (DNA): TGTGCCAGCAGCGAACAGGGAGGCACCGGGGAGCTGTTTTTT. This gives the protein CASSEQGGTGELFF.

This clone came up once. The J gene is TRBJ2-7, the V gene TRBV10-2; 9 bases are a match to TRBD2. Per germline, CDR1 WSHSY and CDR2 SAAADI. V dropped 3 bases and J dropped 4; count of bases not matched to a gene: 19. The length of the CDR3 is 19 residues. CDR3 protein: CASSDLPGTSSQYVYEQYF. The CDR3 DNA follows: TGCGCCAGCAGTGACCTTCCCGGGACTAGCAGCCAGTATGTGTACGAGCAGTACTTC.